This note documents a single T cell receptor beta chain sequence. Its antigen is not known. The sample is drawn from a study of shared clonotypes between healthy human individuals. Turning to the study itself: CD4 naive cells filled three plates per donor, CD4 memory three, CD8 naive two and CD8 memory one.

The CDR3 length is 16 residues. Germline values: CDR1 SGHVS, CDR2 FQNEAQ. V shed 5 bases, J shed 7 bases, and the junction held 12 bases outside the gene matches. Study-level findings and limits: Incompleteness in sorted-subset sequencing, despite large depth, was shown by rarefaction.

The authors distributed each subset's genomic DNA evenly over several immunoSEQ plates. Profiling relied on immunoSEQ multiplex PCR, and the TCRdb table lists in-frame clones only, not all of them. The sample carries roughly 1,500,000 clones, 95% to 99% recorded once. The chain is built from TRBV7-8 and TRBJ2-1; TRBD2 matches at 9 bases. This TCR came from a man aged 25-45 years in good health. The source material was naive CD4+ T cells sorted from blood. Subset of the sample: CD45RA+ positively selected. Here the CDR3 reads CASSPIASGNFNEQFF. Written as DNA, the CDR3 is TGTGCCAGCAGCCCAATTGCTAGCGGGAATTTTAATGAGCAGTTCTTC.